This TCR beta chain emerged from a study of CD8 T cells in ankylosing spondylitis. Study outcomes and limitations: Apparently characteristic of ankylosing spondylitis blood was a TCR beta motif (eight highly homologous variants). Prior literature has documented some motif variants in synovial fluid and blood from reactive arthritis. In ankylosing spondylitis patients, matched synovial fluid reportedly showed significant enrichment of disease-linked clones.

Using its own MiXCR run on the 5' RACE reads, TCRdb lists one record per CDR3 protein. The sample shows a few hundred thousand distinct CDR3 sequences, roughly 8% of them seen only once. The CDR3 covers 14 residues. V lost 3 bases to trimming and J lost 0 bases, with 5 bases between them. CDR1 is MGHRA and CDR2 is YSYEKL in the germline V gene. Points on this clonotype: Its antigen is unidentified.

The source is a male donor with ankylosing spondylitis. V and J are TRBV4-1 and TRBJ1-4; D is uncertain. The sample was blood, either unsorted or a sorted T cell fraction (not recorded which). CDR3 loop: CASSHSATNEKLFF. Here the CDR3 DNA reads TGCGCCAGCAGCCATTCAGCAACTAATGAAAAACTGTTTTTT.